A few counts support the clone carrying this T cell receptor (beta chain). The source of the sample is a study of blood T cell repertoires in COVID-19. The wider study: Collection of acute and convalescent COVID-19 samples took place in the United States, Italy and Spain. PBMCs, B-cell-depleted T cells, or T cells provided the cDNA or gDNA that made up the material.

In the original processing: By means of reference gene primer amplification, nucleated cell counts were estimated. Only in-frame clones appear in the TCRdb table, and some are missing; sequencing was by immunoSEQ multiplex PCR. The DNA was the basis for D and trimming; V, J and clone size are from that table. The sample contains roughly 110,000 clones, roughly four fifths of which appear only once. The sequenced sample consisted of peripheral blood. The TCR comes from an older woman with acute or convalescent COVID-19.

In nucleotides, the CDR3 is TGTGCCAGCAGCTTAGCGCTTGTGGCAACATATGGCTACACCTTC. This encodes CASSLALVATYGYTF. This chain uses TRBV7-9 with TRBJ1-2; D call uncertain. The CDR3 consists of 15 residues. Germline V lookup: CDR1 SEHNR, CDR2 FQNEAQ (reference sequence). V lost 0 bases and J lost 5, with 13 bases in between.